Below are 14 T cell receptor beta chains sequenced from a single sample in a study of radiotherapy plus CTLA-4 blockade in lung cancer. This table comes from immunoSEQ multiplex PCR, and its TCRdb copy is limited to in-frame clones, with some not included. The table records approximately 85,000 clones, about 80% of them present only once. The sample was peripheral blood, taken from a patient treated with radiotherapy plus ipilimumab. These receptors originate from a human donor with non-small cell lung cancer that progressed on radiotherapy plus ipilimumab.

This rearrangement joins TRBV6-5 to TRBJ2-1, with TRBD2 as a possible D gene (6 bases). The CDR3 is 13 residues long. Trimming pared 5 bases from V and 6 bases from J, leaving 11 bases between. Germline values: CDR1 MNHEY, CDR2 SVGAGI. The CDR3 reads CASSPPGSNEQFF. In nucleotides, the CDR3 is TGTGCCAGCAGTCCCCCCGGGAGCAATGAGCAGTTCTTC.

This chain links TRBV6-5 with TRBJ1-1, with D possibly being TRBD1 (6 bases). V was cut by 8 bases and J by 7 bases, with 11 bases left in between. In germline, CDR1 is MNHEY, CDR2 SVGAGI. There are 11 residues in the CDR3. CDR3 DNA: TGTGCCAGCCTCAGGGGTAGTGAAGCTTTCTTT. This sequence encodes CASLRGSEAFF.

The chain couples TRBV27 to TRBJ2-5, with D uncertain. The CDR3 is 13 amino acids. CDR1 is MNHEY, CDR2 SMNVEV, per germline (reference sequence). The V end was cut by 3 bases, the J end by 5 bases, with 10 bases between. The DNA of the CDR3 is TGTGCCAGCAGTTTCGGCTACCGGGAGACCCAGTACTTC. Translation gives CASSFGYRETQYF.

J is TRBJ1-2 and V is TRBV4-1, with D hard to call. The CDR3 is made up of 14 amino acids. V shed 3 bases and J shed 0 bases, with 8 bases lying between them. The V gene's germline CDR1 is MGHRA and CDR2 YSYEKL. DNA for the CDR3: TGCGCCAGCAGCCAGGTTGTGTCTAACTATGGCTACACCTTC. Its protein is CASSQVVSNYGYTF.

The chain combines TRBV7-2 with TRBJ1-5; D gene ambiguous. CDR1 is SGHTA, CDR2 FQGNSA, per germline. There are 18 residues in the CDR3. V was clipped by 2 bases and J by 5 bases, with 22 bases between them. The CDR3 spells CASSLRPPSVGRDQPQHF. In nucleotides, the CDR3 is TGTGCCAGCAGCTTACGTCCCCCGTCCGTCGGGCGTGATCAGCCCCAGCATTTT.

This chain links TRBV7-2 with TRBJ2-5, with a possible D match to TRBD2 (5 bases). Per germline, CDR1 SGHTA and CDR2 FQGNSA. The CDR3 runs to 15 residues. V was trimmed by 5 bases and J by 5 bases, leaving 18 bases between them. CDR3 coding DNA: TGTGCCAGCAGCCTTAGTTTCCGGGGTGGGGAGACCCAGTACTTC. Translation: CASSLSFRGGETQYF. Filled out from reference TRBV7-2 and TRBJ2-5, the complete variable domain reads GAGVSQSPSNKVTEKGKDVELRCDPISGHTALYWYRQSLGQGLEFLIYFQGNSAPDKSGLPSDRFSAERTGGSVSTLTIQRTQQEDSAVYLCASSLSFRGGETQYFGPGTRLLVL.

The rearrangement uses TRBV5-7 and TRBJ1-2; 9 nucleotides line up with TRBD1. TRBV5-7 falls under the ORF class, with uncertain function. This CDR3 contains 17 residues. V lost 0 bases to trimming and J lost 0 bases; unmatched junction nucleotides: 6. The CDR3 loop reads CASSLGDRATTNYGYTF. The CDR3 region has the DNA TGTGCCAGCAGCTTGGGGGACAGGGCTACGACTAACTATGGCTACACCTTC.

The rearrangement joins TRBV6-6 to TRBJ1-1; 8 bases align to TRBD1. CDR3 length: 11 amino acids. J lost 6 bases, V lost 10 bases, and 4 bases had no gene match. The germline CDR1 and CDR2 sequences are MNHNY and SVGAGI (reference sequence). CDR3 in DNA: TGTGCCACCAGGGGGCGGTCTGAAGCTTTCTTT. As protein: CATRGRSEAFF.

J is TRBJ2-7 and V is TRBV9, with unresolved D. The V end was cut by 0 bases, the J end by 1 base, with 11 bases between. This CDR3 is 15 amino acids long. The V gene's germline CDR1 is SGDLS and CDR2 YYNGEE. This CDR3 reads CASSVALGPSYEQYF. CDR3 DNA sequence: TGTGCCAGCAGCGTAGCTTTGGGTCCTTCCTACGAGCAGTACTTC.

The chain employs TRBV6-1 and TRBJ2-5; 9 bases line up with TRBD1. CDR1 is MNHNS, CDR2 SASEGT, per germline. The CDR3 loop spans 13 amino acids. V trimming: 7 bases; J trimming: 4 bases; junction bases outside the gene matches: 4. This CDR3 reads CASNDRGAETQYF. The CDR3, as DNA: TGTGCCAGCAACGACAGGGGGGCAGAGACCCAGTACTTC.

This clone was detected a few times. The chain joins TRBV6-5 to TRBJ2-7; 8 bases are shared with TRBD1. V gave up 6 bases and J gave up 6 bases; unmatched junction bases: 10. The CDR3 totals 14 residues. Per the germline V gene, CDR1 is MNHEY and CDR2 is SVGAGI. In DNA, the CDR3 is TGTGCCAGCAGCTTCTTCCAGGGGGCTGGCGAGCAGTACTTC. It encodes CASSFFQGAGEQYF.

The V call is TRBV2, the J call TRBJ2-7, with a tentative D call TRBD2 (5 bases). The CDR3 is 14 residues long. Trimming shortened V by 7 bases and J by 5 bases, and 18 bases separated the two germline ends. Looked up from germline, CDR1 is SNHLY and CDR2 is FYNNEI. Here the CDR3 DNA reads TGTGCCAGCACCAAGCTTCCAAAGGGAGACGAGCAGTACTTC. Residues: CASTKLPKGDEQYF.

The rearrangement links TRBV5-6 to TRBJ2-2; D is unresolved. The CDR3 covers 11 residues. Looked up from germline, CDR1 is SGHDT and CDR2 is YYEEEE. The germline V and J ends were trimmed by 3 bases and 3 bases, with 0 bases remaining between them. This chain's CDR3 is CASSYTGELFF. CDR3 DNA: TGTGCCAGCAGCTACACCGGGGAGCTGTTTTTT.

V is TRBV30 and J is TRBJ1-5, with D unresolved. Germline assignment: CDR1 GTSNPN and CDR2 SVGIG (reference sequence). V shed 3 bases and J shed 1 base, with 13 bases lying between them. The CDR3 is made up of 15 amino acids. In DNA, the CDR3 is TGTGCCTGGAGCCGGGGAGGACGGAGCAATCAGCCCCAGCATTTT. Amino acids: CAWSRGGRSNQPQHF.